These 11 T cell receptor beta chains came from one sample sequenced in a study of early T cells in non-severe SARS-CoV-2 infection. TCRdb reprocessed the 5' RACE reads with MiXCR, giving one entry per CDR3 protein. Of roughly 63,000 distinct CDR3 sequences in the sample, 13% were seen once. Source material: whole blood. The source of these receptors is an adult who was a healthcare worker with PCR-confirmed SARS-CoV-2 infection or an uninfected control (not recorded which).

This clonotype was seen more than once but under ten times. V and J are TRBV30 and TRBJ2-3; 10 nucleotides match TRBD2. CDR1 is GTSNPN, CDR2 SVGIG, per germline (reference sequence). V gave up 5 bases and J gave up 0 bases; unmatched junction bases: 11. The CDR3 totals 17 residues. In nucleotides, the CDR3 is TGTGCCTGGTCCGGAGCGGGGGGGCGAGGGAGCACAGATACGCAGTATTTT. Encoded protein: CAWSGAGGRGSTDTQYF.

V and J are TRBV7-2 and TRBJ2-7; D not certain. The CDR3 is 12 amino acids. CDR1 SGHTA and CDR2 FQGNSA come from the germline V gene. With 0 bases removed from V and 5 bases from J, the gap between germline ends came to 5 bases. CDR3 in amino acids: CASSLAPHEQYF. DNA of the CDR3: TGTGCCAGCAGCTTAGCCCCCCACGAGCAGTACTTC.

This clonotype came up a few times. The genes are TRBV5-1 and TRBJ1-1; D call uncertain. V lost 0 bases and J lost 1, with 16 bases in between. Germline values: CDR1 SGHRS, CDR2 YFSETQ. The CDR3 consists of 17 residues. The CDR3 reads CASSLAPKRSPNTEAFF. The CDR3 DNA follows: TGCGCCAGCAGCTTGGCCCCTAAAAGGTCCCCGAACACTGAAGCTTTCTTT.

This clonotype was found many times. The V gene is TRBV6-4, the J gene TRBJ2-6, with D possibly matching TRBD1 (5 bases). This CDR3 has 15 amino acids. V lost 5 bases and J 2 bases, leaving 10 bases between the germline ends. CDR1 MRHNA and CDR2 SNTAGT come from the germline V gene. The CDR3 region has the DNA TGTGCCAGCAGTAAGCAGGGAACTGGGGCCAACGTCCTGACTTTC. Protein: CASSKQGTGANVLTF.

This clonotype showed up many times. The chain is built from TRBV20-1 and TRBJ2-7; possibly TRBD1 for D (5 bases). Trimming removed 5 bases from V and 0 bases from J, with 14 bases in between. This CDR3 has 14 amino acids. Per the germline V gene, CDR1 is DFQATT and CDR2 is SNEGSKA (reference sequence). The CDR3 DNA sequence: TGCAGTGCTGCCGTCGACAGTCGCTCCTACGAGCAGTACTTC. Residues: CSAAVDSRSYEQYF.

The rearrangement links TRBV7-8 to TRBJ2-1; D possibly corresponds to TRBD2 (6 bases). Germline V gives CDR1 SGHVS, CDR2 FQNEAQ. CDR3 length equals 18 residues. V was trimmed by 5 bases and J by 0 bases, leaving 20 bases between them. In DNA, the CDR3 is TGTGCCAGCAGCCCGGGAGCTTCTGACGTTAGCTCCTACAATGAGCAGTTCTTC. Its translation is CASSPGASDVSSYNEQFF. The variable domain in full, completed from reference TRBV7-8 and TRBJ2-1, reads GAGVSQSPRYKVAKRGQDVALRCDPISGHVSLFWYQQALGQGPEFLTYFQNEAQLDKSGLPSDRFFAERPEGSVSTLKIQRTQQEDSAVYLCASSPGASDVSSYNEQFFGPGTRLTVL.

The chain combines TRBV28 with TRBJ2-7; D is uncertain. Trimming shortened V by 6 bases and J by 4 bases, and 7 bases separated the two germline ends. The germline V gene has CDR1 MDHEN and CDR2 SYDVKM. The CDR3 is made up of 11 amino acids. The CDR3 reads CASSPRYEQYF. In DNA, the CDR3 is TGTGCCAGCAGCCCCAGATACGAGCAGTACTTC.

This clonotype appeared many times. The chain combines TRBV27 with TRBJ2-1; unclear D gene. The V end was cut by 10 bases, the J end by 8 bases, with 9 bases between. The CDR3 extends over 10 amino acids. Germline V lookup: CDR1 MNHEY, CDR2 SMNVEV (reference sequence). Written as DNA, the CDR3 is TGTGCCACCCTTAGTGATGAGCAGTTCTTC. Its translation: CATLSDEQFF.

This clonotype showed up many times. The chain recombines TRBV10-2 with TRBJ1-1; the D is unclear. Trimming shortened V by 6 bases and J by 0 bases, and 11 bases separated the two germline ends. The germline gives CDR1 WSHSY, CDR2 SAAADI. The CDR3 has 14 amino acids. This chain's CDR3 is CASSLDGMNTEAFF. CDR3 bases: TGCGCCAGCAGCCTGGACGGCATGAACACTGAAGCTTTCTTT.

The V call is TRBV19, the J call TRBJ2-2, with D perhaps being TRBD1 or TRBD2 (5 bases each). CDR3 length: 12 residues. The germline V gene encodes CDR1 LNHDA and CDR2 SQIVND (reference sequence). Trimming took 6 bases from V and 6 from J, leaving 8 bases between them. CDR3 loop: CASSRGPGELFF. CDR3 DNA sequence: TGTGCCAGTAGCCGGGGCCCCGGGGAGCTGTTTTTT.

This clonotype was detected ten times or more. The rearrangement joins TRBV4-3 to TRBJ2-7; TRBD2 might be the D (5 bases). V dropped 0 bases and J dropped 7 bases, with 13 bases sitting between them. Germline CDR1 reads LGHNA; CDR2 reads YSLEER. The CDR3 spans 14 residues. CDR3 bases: TGCGCCAGCAGCCAAGAGGAGGCAGAAGGTGAGCAGTACTTC. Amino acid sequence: CASSQEEAEGEQYF.